These 18 T cell receptor beta chains share one sample of origin, sequenced in a study of Tregs in tolerant kidney transplant recipients. The repertoire was sequenced with immunoSEQ multiplex PCR; TCRdb's copy has only in-frame clones and lacks some. The sample records 90,000 or so clones, around 90% being singletons. Source material: CD8+ T cells from blood. The receptors were gathered from a human donor in good health.

The rearrangement links TRBV7-3 to TRBJ2-2, with D tentatively TRBD1 (5 bases). Trimming removed 0 bases from V and 2 bases from J, with 7 bases in between. The CDR3 spans 15 residues. CDR1 and CDR2 from the germline V gene are SGHTA and FQGTGA. The CDR3 here is CASSLTQGNTGELFF. CDR3 in DNA: TGTGCCAGCAGCTTAACGCAGGGAAACACCGGGGAGCTGTTTTTT.

This clone has more than one count but fewer than ten. The genes are TRBV11-2 and TRBJ2-3; 11 bases line up with TRBD2. The germline CDR1 and CDR2 sequences are SGHAT and FQNNGV. After removal of 5 bases from V and 4 bases from J, the junction contained 8 bases not matched to a gene. The CDR3 loop spans 16 amino acids. CDR3 sequence reads: CASSKTSGAVADTQYF. The CDR3 coding sequence is TGTGCCAGCAGCAAGACTAGCGGGGCTGTCGCAGATACGCAGTATTTT.

The rearrangement uses TRBV19 and TRBJ2-1; D is unresolved. CDR3 size: 13 residues. Trimming removed 3 bases at V and 10 bases at J, with 13 bases between. Germline loops: CDR1 LNHDA, CDR2 SQIVND (reference sequence). The CDR3 DNA follows: TGTGCCAGTAGTATCATCCCGGCCTGGGAGCAGTTCTTC. Residues: CASSIIPAWEQFF.

The chain combines TRBV10-1 with TRBJ1-1; no reliable D call. Germline CDR1 and CDR2: WNHNN and SYGVQD (reference sequence). Trimming stripped 4 bases from V and 5 bases from J, with 11 bases between. The CDR3 has 13 residues. The CDR3 spells CASSVRDRTEAFF. The CDR3 coding sequence is TGCGCCAGCAGTGTTAGGGATCGAACTGAAGCTTTCTTT.

This chain joins TRBV7-9 and TRBJ2-7, with 7 bases identical to TRBD1. Unmatched junction bases numbered 14, after V lost 3 bases and J lost 3 bases. Germline V gene lookup returns CDR1 SEHNR and CDR2 FQNEAQ (reference sequence). The CDR3 is made up of 17 amino acids. CDR3: CASSLAGGYPTVYEQYF. The CDR3 DNA sequence: TGTGCCAGCAGCTTGGCAGGGGGTTATCCTACCGTCTACGAGCAGTACTTC.

The V gene is TRBV4-1, the J gene TRBJ2-3, with unresolved D. The CDR3 sequence is 15 residues long. V was pared by 0 bases and J by 4 bases, with 11 bases between. The germline CDR1 and CDR2 sequences are MGHRA and YSYEKL. CDR3: CASSQEDLSADTQYF. For the CDR3, the DNA is TGCGCCAGCAGCCAAGAAGACCTCTCGGCAGATACGCAGTATTTT.

V is TRBV2 and J is TRBJ1-2; a weak D match, TRBD1 (6 bases). Trimming took 6 bases from V and 6 from J, leaving 14 bases between them. CDR3 length: 13 residues. CDR1 is SNHLY and CDR2 is FYNNEI in the germline V gene. The DNA for the CDR3 is TGTGCCAGCAGCCAACAGGGAGGGGATGGCTACACCTTC. Its protein product is CASSQQGGDGYTF.

V gene TRBV10-1 combines with J gene TRBJ2-7; D might be TRBD2 (6 bases). Trimming removed 0 bases from V and 7 bases from J, with 10 bases in between. The CDR3 consists of 13 residues. The germline V gene has CDR1 WNHNN and CDR2 SYGVQD (reference sequence). The CDR3 is CASSESGGAEQYF. CDR3 DNA: TGCGCCAGCAGTGAGTCGGGGGGAGCAGAGCAGTACTTC.

This chain connects TRBV27 to TRBJ1-2; the D is unclear. CDR3 length equals 13 residues. Germline CDR1 MNHEY, CDR2 SMNVEV (reference sequence). Trimming took off 2 bases at V and 4 bases at J, with 8 bases between the two ends. CDR3: CASSLREGYGYTF. CDR3 DNA sequence: TGTGCCAGCAGTTTAAGGGAAGGCTATGGCTACACCTTC.

This clone was detected a few times. The chain employs TRBV27 and TRBJ1-5; TRBD1 aligns across 8 bases. J lost 11 bases, V lost 4 bases, and 7 bases had no gene match. The CDR3 is 13 residues long. The V gene's germline CDR1 is MNHEY and CDR2 SMNVEV (reference sequence). The CDR3 loop reads CASSSPDREAQHF. In nucleotides, the CDR3 is TGTGCCAGCAGTTCACCGGACAGGGAGGCCCAGCATTTT.

The V gene is TRBV27, the J gene TRBJ2-3; 8 bases map to TRBD1. The trim removed 6 bases at V and 1 base at J, leaving 6 bases unmatched. CDR1 MNHEY and CDR2 SMNVEV come from the germline V gene (reference sequence). This CDR3 contains 15 residues. This CDR3 is CASSFLTGGTDTQYF. CDR3 nucleotides: TGTGCCAGCAGCTTCTTGACAGGGGGCACAGATACGCAGTATTTT.

The rearrangement links TRBV11-2 to TRBJ1-2; no clear D gene. V lost 3 bases and J 7 bases, leaving 12 bases between the germline ends. Germline V gene lookup returns CDR1 SGHAT and CDR2 FQNNGV. The CDR3 contains 13 residues. CDR3 DNA sequence: TGTGCCAGCAGCTTCGGATCAGGCTCTGGCTACACCTTC. Translated: CASSFGSGSGYTF.

This chain joins TRBV7-8 and TRBJ2-3; no reliable D call. The CDR3 runs 14 residues. Trimming removed 8 bases from V and 2 bases from J, with 14 bases in between. Germline V lookup: CDR1 SGHVS, CDR2 FQNEAQ. CDR3 amino acids: CASEPRENTDTQYF. CDR3 sequence (DNA): TGTGCCAGCGAACCTAGGGAAAACACAGATACGCAGTATTTT.

This chain joins TRBV5-6 and TRBJ2-7; D remains ambiguous. V lost 4 bases and J 3 bases, leaving 14 bases between the germline ends. There are 14 residues in the CDR3. Per the germline V gene, CDR1 is SGHDT and CDR2 is YYEEEE. The CDR3 nucleotides are TGTGCCAGCAGCCGAAGTGGTGGGTACTACGAGCAGTACTTC. It yields the protein CASSRSGGYYEQYF. Using reference TRBV5-6 and TRBJ2-7 for the parts outside the CDR3, the full variable domain is DAGVTQSPTHLIKTRGQQVTLRCSPKSGHDTVSWYQQALGQGPQFIFQYYEEEERQRGNFPDRFSGHQFPNYSSELNVNALLLGDSALYLCASSRSGGYYEQYFGPGTRLTVT.

The chain joins TRBV28 to TRBJ2-1; 8 bases are a match to TRBD2. The germline gives CDR1 MDHEN, CDR2 SYDVKM. This CDR3 is built from 14 residues. V was clipped by 2 bases and J by 7 bases; unmatched bases: 4. The CDR3 reads CASSLAGGINEQFF. For the CDR3, the DNA is TGTGCCAGCAGTTTAGCGGGAGGAATTAATGAGCAGTTCTTC.

The CDR3 here is CASSQDLGGGGARDEQFF. CDR3 coding DNA: TGTGCCAGCAGCCAAGATCTGGGCGGGGGGGGTGCTCGGGATGAGCAGTTCTTC. The rearrangement uses TRBV4-2 and TRBJ2-1, with 9 bases identical to TRBD2. CDR1 and CDR2 (germline): LGHNA, YNFKEQ. V trimming: 0 bases; J trimming: 8 bases; junction bases outside the gene matches: 14. The CDR3 consists of 18 residues.

The V and J genes are TRBV9 and TRBJ2-2; no clear D gene. The CDR3 spans 17 residues. V was cut by 0 bases and J by 3 bases, with 15 bases left in between. Germline V lookup: CDR1 SGDLS, CDR2 YYNGEE. The CDR3 here is CASSVDSWTAYTGELFF. The CDR3 DNA sequence: TGTGCCAGCAGCGTAGACTCCTGGACCGCTTACACCGGGGAGCTGTTTTTT.

Here the CDR3 DNA reads TGTGCCAGCAGCCAAGAGACAGGGCATCCCTACGAGCAGTACTTC. It encodes CASSQETGHPYEQYF. V usage is TRBV7-2 and J usage is TRBJ2-7, with 7 nucleotides matching TRBD1. Germline values: CDR1 SGHTA, CDR2 FQGNSA. The V segment lost 5 bases and the J segment 2 bases; nucleotides outside the gene matches: 9. This CDR3 is 15 amino acids long.